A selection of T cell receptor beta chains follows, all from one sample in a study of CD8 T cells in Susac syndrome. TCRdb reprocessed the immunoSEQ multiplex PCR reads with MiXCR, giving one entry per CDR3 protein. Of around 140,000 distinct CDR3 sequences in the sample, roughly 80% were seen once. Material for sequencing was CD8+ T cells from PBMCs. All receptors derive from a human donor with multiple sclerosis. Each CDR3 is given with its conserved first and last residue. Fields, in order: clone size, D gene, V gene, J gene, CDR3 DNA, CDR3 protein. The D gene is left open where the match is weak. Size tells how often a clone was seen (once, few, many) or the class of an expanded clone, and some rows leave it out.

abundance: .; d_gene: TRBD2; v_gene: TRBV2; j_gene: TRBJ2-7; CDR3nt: TGTGCCAGCGGGGGACTAGCGGGGGCGTTAGAGCAGTACTTC; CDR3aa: CASGGLAGALEQYF
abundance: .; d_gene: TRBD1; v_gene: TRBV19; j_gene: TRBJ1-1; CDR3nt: TGTGTCTCGGCCGTGAGGACAGGGGGCAGGTGGGCTGAAGCTTTCTTT; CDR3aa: CVSAVRTGGRWAEAFF
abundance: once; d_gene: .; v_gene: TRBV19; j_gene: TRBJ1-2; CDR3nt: TGTGCCAGATCCGCCGGGGGAGCCAACTATGGCTACACCTTC; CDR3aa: CARSAGGANYGYTF
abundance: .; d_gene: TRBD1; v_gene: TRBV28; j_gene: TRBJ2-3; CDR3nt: TGTGCCAGCCGGATACAGGGGGCGGCAGATACGCAGTATTTT; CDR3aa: CASRIQGAADTQYF
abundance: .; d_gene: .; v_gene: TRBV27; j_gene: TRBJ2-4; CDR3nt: TGTGCCAGCAGTATGACAGCCTATGGGGCCAAAAACATTCAGTACTTC; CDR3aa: CASSMTAYGAKNIQYF
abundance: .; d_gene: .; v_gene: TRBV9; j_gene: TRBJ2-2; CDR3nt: TGTGCCAGCAGCGTAGCTCTCACCGGGGAGCTGTTTTTT; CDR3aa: CASSVALTGELFF
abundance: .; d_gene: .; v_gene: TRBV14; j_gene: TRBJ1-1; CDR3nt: TGTGCCAGCAGCGTGGGGTTTTCCACTGAAGCTTTCTTT; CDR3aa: CASSVGFSTEAFF
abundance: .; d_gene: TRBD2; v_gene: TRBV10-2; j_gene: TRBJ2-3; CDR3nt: TGCGCCAGCAGTGGGACTAGCGGTAGCACAGATACGCAGTATTTT; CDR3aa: CASSGTSGSTDTQYF
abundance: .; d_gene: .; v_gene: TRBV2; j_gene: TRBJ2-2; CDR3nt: TGTGCCAGCAGTGAGACAGAAAACACCGGGGAGCTGTTTTTT; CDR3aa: CASSETENTGELFF
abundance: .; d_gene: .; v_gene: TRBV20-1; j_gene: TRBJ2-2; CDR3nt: TGCAGTGCTAGAGATCTTAGGGACACCGGGGAGCTGTTTTTT; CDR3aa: CSARDLRDTGELFF
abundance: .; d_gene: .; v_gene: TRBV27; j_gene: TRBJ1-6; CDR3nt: TGTGCCAGCAGTTTACTCGGGGCCAAAAATTCACCCCTCCACTTT; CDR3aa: CASSLLGAKNSPLHF
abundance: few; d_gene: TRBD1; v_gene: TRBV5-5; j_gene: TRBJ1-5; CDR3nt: TGTGCCAGCAACTTACAGGGGAGTAATCAGCCCCAGCATTTT; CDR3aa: CASNLQGSNQPQHF
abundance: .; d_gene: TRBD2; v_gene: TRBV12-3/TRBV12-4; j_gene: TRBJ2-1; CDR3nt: TGTGCCAGCAGACTTAGCGGGAGGGCCGACAATGAGCAGTTCTTC; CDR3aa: CASRLSGRADNEQFF
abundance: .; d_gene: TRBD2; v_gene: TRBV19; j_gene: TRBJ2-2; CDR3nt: TGTGCCAGTAGTATAGGTAGCGGGAGAACAATCGGGGAGCTGTTTTTT; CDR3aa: CASSIGSGRTIGELFF
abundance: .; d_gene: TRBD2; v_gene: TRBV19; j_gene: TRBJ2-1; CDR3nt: TGTGCCAGTAGTATTCTAGCGGGGCCTCTTTACAATGAGCAGTTCTTC; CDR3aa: CASSILAGPLYNEQFF
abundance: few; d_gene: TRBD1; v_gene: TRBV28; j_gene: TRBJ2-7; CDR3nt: TGTGCCAGCAGTTTAAGAAGGGGGCGAATTAACGAGCAGTACTTC; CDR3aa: CASSLRRGRINEQYF
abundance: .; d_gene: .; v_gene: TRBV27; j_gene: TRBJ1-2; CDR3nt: TGTGCCAGCAGCCACCAAGGCACCAACTATGGCTACACCTTC; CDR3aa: CASSHQGTNYGYTF
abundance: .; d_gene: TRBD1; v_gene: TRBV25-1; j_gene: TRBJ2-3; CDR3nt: TGTGACAGCAGTGAATTCGGGACAGGCTCCACAGATACGCAGTATTTT; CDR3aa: CDSSEFGTGSTDTQYF
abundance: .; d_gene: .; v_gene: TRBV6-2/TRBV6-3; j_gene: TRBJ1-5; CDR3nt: TGTGCCAGCGCAGAAGACGGGGGGATTGATCAGCCCCAGCATTTT; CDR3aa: CASAEDGGIDQPQHF
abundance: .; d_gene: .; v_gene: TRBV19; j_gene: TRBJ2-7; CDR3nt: TGTGCCAGTAGTCCCGGGGGACCCTACGAGCAGTACTTC; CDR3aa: CASSPGGPYEQYF
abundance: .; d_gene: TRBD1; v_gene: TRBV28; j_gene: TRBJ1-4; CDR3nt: TGTGCCAGCAGTTCCCTGACAGGGACGGATGAAAAACTGTTTTTT; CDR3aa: CASSSLTGTDEKLFF
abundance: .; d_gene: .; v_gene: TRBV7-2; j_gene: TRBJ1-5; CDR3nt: TGTGCCAGCAGCTTAGGCCCCCCGAGGGGGGGTAGCAATCAGCCCCAGCATTTT; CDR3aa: CASSLGPPRGGSNQPQHF